This T cell receptor (beta chain) was retrieved from a study of blood T cell repertoires in COVID-19. Study information: Donors in the United States, Italy and Spain gave samples during acute or convalescent COVID-19. Sources were T cells, B-cell-depleted T cells, or PBMCs; the material itself was cDNA or gDNA.

In the original processing: Researchers report that nucleated cell counts were estimated from reference gene primer amplification. Sequencing used immunoSEQ multiplex PCR; TCRdb keeps in-frame clones, though not all of them. V, J and clone size are those of that table, while D and trimming were read from the DNA. The sample lists fewer than 400,000 clones, under 95% seen once, with roughly 20% in the top ten. Germline CDR1 SGHTA, CDR2 FQGNSA. Trimming took 5 bases from V and 2 from J; bases not matched to a gene: 11. The CDR3 length is 17 residues. Donors were grouped by their self-reported clinical history.

The rearrangement uses TRBV7-2 and TRBJ1-3; 8 bases map to TRBD1. This TCR was sampled from a young woman who had recovered from COVID-19. The sample taken for sequencing was PBMCs or T cells enriched from blood (not recorded which). CDR3 sequence (DNA): TGTGCCAGCAGCCCAGGCCCCCAGGGGGCGCCTGGAAACACCATATATTTT. Translated: CASSPGPQGAPGNTIYF.